The present T cell receptor (beta chain) was sequenced within a study of PD-L1 blockade in urothelial cancer. Profiled with immunoSEQ multiplex PCR; TCRdb holds only in-frame clones, not every one. The table includes fewer than 50,000 clones, roughly 80% detected once. The time point denotes: pretreatment peripheral blood. In germline, CDR1 is SGHTA, CDR2 FQGTGA. V was clipped by 1 base and J by 7 bases, with 23 bases between them. The CDR3 runs 18 residues. The sample here was PBMCs, taken around atezolizumab (anti-PD-L1) treatment. The origin of this receptor is a man in his sixties or seventies with urothelial cancer. The genes are TRBV7-3 and TRBJ1-5; D ambiguous. CDR3 sequence (DNA): TGTGCCAGCAGCTTAATGAGAGGTGATTGGAAATTAACCCAGCCCCAGCATTTT. Amino acids: CASSLMRGDWKLTQPQHF.